The TCR beta chain under discussion was sequenced for a study of CD8+CD57+ T cells in acquired aplastic anemia. Background on the study: An average of about 3.2 ug of DNA was obtained from sorted CD4+ and CD8+ cells. Findings and caveats of the study: Patients had twenty-nine CD8+ CDR3 sequences in common with controls (the shared set).

Regarding this clonotype: Antigen unknown.

TCR beta VDJ and CDR3 profiles were obtained from a genomic DNA template. TCRdb re-analysed the reads in MiXCR, keeping a single row per CDR3 protein. There are a few hundred thousand distinct CDR3 sequences in the sample; over 55% occur only once, and 29% lies in the top ten. This CDR3 contains 14 residues. V lost 0 bases to trimming and J lost 6 bases, with 6 bases between them. Germline V gives CDR1 SGHDN, CDR2 FVKESK. This chain connects TRBV14 to TRBJ1-6; D remains unclear. This TCR derives from a human donor in good health. The sequencing input was sorted CD4+, CD8+, or CD8+CD57+ T cells (not recorded which) from PBMCs. CDR3: CASSQDVPNSPLHF. CDR3 nucleotides: TGTGCCAGCAGCCAAGATGTACCTAATTCACCCCTCCACTTT.